What follows are 20 T cell receptor beta chains derived from one specimen sequenced in a study of cytomegalovirus exposure and HLA in healthy donors. The PCR ran on 60 Vbeta and 13 Jbeta primers. The protocol was immunoSEQ multiplex PCR, while the TCRdb copy is restricted to in-frame clones and leaves out a portion. The top ten clones hold approximately 1.1% of a sample with 100,000 to 150,000 clones, nearly 85% of them seen once. The specimen was PBMCs. All receptors come from a boy under 18 in good health and CMV-seronegative.

The chain carries TRBV19 and TRBJ1-5; possibly TRBD1 for D (6 bases). The germline V gene encodes CDR1 LNHDA and CDR2 SQIVND (reference sequence). The V end was cut by 1 base, the J end by 4 bases, with 17 bases between. This CDR3 contains 17 residues. The CDR3 sequence is CASSIGLNRDPNQPQHF. The CDR3 bases are TGTGCCAGTAGTATAGGCCTTAACAGGGATCCGAATCAGCCCCAGCATTTT.

As to this clone: This sample includes further DNA sequences coding for the same CDR3. V usage is TRBV30 and J usage is TRBJ2-1, with unresolved D. V was pared by 1 base and J by 4 bases, with 5 bases between. CDR1 and CDR2 (germline): GTSNPN, SVGIG (reference sequence). This CDR3 contains 12 residues. The CDR3 sequence: CAWSAGYNEQFF. The CDR3 DNA is TGTGCCTGGAGTGCAGGATACAATGAGCAGTTCTTC.

The sample holds one count of this clone. The chain couples TRBV27 to TRBJ1-2, with 9 bases aligning to TRBD1. After removal of 3 bases from V and 3 bases from J, the junction contained 2 bases not matched to a gene. CDR1 is MNHEY and CDR2 is SMNVEV in the germline V gene (reference sequence). The CDR3 spans 14 residues. The DNA of the CDR3 is TGTGCCAGCAGTTTGACAGGGGGTGACTATGGCTACACCTTC. Amino acids: CASSLTGGDYGYTF.

The chain recombines TRBV7-9 with TRBJ1-5; TRBD1 matches 10 bases. The V and J ends lost 4 bases and 4 bases, in that order; junction bases with no gene match: 10. The CDR3 extends over 17 amino acids. Germline assignment: CDR1 SEHNR and CDR2 FQNEAQ (reference sequence). The CDR3 loop is CASSSSVGTGENQPQHF. In DNA, the CDR3 is TGTGCCAGCAGCTCCTCCGTAGGGACAGGGGAAAATCAGCCCCAGCATTTT.

The chain combines TRBV2 with TRBJ1-5, with TRBD1 identical over 8 bases. From germline, CDR1 is SNHLY and CDR2 FYNNEI. The ends lost 6 bases at V and 4 bases at J; junction bases unmatched: 5. The CDR3 loop spans 14 amino acids. The CDR3 loop reads CASRLDRGNQPQHF. For the CDR3, the DNA is TGTGCCAGCAGGTTAGACAGGGGTAATCAGCCCCAGCATTTT.

This clone was found a few times. The same CDR3 arises from other DNA sequences in this sample as well. The chain has TRBV18 and TRBJ2-7, with D possibly TRBD2 on 6 matching bases. The CDR3 spans 14 residues. Germline assignment: CDR1 KGHSH and CDR2 LQKENI. V lost 3 bases to trimming and J lost 5 bases, with 14 bases between them. The CDR3 DNA follows: TGTGCCAGCTCACCTCGGGCAGGGAGGAACGAGCAGTACTTC. Translating gives CASSPRAGRNEQYF.

V and J are TRBV6-1 and TRBJ2-1; weak D call: TRBD2 (6 bases). The CDR3 has 15 residues. Germline V gene data show CDR1 as MNHNS and CDR2 as SASEGT. Trimming pared 6 bases from V and 7 bases from J, leaving 19 bases between. CDR3 amino acids: CASSGRLGAPNEQFF. The CDR3 bases are TGTGCCAGCAGCGGGAGACTAGGGGCGCCAAATGAGCAGTTCTTC.

This clone showed up just a few times. The rearrangement links TRBV5-4 to TRBJ2-1; D might be TRBD1 (5 bases). The V end lost 0 bases, the J end lost 3 bases, and 10 bases lay between the germline ends. In germline, CDR1 is SGHNT, CDR2 YYREEE (reference sequence). CDR3 length: 15 residues. The CDR3 sequence is CASSLERTLYNEQFF. In DNA, the CDR3 is TGTGCCAGCAGCTTGGAAAGGACACTCTACAATGAGCAGTTCTTC. Supplemented by reference TRBV5-4 and TRBJ2-1, the full variable domain reads ETGVTQSPTHLIKTRGQQVTLRCSSQSGHNTVSWYQQALGQGPQFIFQYYREEENGRGNFPPRFSGLQFPNYSSELNVNALELDDSALYLCASSLERTLYNEQFFGPGTRLTVL.

The chain carries TRBV4-2 and TRBJ2-3, with 8 bases that match TRBD1. CDR3 length: 16 amino acids. Germline CDR1 and CDR2: LGHNA and YNFKEQ. Trimming took 4 bases from V and 1 from J; bases not matched to a gene: 7. CDR3 region: CASSPPGTGRTDTQYF. The CDR3 bases are TGTGCCAGCAGCCCCCCCGGGACAGGTCGCACAGATACGCAGTATTTT.

The V gene is TRBV29-1, the J gene TRBJ2-7; possible D gene TRBD2, 5 bases. CDR1 SQVTM and CDR2 ANQGSEA come from the germline V gene. V was cut by 1 base and J by 2 bases, with 12 bases left in between. The CDR3 covers 14 residues. CDR3 sequence reads: CSVEGGRGAYEQYF. CDR3 coding DNA: TGCAGCGTTGAAGGGGGTCGGGGAGCCTACGAGCAGTACTTC.

This chain links TRBV5-6 with TRBJ2-1, with 7 bases identical to TRBD1. Germline V gives CDR1 SGHDT, CDR2 YYEEEE. This CDR3 comprises 15 residues. V lost 5 bases, J lost 0 bases, and 5 bases stayed unmatched. DNA for the CDR3: TGTGCCAGCAGTTCGACAGGGAGCTCCTACAATGAGCAGTTCTTC. This encodes CASSSTGSSYNEQFF. The whole variable domain, filled in from reference TRBV5-6 and TRBJ2-1, reads DAGVTQSPTHLIKTRGQQVTLRCSPKSGHDTVSWYQQALGQGPQFIFQYYEEEERQRGNFPDRFSGHQFPNYSSELNVNALLLGDSALYLCASSSTGSSYNEQFFGPGTRLTVL.

In its sample, this clone was seen a few times. The DNA for the CDR3 is TGTGCCAGCAGCCAAGAGGGGACAGTGCGATACGAGCAGTACTTC. It codes for CASSQEGTVRYEQYF. The chain uses TRBV4-2 and TRBJ2-7; TRBD1 agrees at 7 bases. This CDR3 contains 15 residues. V trimming: 0 bases; J trimming: 4 bases; junction bases outside the gene matches: 6. Germline-derived CDR1 and CDR2 are LGHNA and YNFKEQ.

The genes are TRBV5-6 and TRBJ2-7; perhaps TRBD1 as D (6 bases). The CDR3 length is 14 residues. CDR1 and CDR2 from the germline V gene are SGHDT and YYEEEE. V was pared by 1 base and J by 5 bases, with 13 bases between. DNA of the CDR3: TGTGCCAGCAGCTTGTTTAGGGGGAGTAACGAGCAGTACTTC. It translates to CASSLFRGSNEQYF.

The rearrangement uses TRBV5-4 and TRBJ1-2, with a possible D match to TRBD1 (5 bases). CDR1 is SGHNT and CDR2 is YYREEE in the germline V gene (reference sequence). Trimming cost V 5 bases and J 8 bases, with 16 bases left between them. This CDR3 has 13 amino acids. The CDR3 coding sequence is TGTGCCAGCAGATCAGGGAATTCCATCGGCTACACCTTC. Its translation: CASRSGNSIGYTF.

The rearrangement links TRBV25-1 to TRBJ1-1; no clear D. V shed 4 bases and J shed 1 base, with 7 bases lying between them. Germline CDR1 is MGHDK and CDR2 is SYGVNS. The CDR3 has 13 residues. The CDR3 DNA is TGTGCCAGCAGTGTTGGAGGGAACACTGAAGCTTTCTTT. Protein sequence: CASSVGGNTEAFF.

This chain links TRBV6-6 with TRBJ2-7; 9 bases match TRBD1. Germline CDR1 is MNHNY and CDR2 is SVGAGI (reference sequence). This CDR3 is built from 14 residues. Trimming took 6 bases from V and 7 from J; bases not matched to a gene: 10. The CDR3 region is CASRLDRGTREQYF. CDR3 nucleotide sequence: TGTGCCAGCAGGCTCGACAGGGGGACGAGGGAGCAGTACTTC.

This chain uses TRBV5-1 with TRBJ1-1; 8 bases line up with TRBD1. V was pared by 0 bases and J by 6 bases, with 7 bases of the junction left unmatched. This CDR3 comprises 15 residues. Germline lookup yields CDR1 SGHRS and CDR2 YFSETQ. As DNA, the CDR3 is TGCGCCAGCAGCTTGGGAGCAGGGGGCATCCCTGAAGCTTTCTTT. Translating it yields CASSLGAGGIPEAFF.

The CDR3 sequence is CASSQQREGPDTQYF. The CDR3 coding sequence is TGTGCCAGCAGCCAACAGCGGGAGGGCCCAGATACGCAGTATTTT. The chain combines TRBV14 with TRBJ2-3; TRBD2 agrees at 10 bases. This CDR3 region has 15 residues. From germline, CDR1 is SGHDN and CDR2 FVKESK. The V segment lost 2 bases and the J segment 4 bases; nucleotides outside the gene matches: 3.

This clone came up once. The chain is built from TRBV13 and TRBJ2-7; 13 bases map to TRBD2. The CDR3 is made up of 18 amino acids. V was pared by 3 bases and J by 0 bases, with 8 bases of the junction left unmatched. The germline CDR1 and CDR2 sequences are PRHDT and FYEKMQ (reference sequence). The CDR3 protein is CASSFQGLAGTDSYEQYF. CDR3 coding DNA: TGTGCCAGCAGCTTCCAGGGACTAGCGGGAACCGACTCCTACGAGCAGTACTTC.

The chain uses TRBV18 and TRBJ2-5; D gene uncertain. The CDR3 totals 10 residues. V lost 6 bases to trimming and J lost 3 bases, with 2 bases between them. CDR1 KGHSH and CDR2 LQKENI come from the germline V gene. CDR3 DNA: TGTGCCAGCTCCGAAGAGACCCAGTACTTC. This gives the protein CASSEETQYF.